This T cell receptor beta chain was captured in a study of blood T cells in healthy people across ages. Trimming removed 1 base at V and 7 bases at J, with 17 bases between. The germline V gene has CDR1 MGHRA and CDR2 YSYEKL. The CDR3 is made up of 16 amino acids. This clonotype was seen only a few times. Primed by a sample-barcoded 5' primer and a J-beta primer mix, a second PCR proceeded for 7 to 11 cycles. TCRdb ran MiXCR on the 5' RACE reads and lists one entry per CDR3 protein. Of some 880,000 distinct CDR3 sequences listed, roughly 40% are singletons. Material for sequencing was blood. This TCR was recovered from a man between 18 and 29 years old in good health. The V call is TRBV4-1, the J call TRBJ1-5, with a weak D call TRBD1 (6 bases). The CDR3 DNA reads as TGCGCCAGCAGCCAAGGAAGCACGGACGGGGGCCAGCCCCAGCATTTT. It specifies CASSQGSTDGGQPQHF.